This T cell receptor (beta chain) was identified in a study of tumor-infiltrating lymphocytes in primary liver carcinoma. Study background: These patients were men and women whose ages were 30 to 69 years.

Starting from 500 ng of total RNA, TCR beta cDNA was produced with a primer in the constant region. TCR beta libraries came from three nested multiplex PCR rounds using slightly modified ARM-PCR. Forward primers for TRBV1-TRBV30 and a C-beta reverse primer served the first two PCR rounds, at about 10 cycles each. TCRdb passed the multiplex PCR reads through MiXCR, listing each CDR3 protein once. This table holds about 120,000 distinct CDR3 sequences, around two thirds found once. As regards this clonotype: The antigen is unknown.

Study observations and caveats: Pairs comparing tumor with adjacent tissue or blood overlapped less than pairs drawn from tumor regions.

The CDR3 covers 17 residues. V lost 5 bases and J 4 bases, leaving 20 bases between the germline ends. Bulk tissue was left unsorted, and RNA and DNA were co-extracted from 20-30 mg of it. The chain couples TRBV12-3 or TRBV12-4 to TRBJ2-2; tentatively, D is TRBD2 (6 bases). This receptor was taken from a woman aged 55-69 years with primary liver carcinoma and hepatitis B virus infection. The specimen was liver tumor tissue from sampling region 1. Subset of the sample: tumor region T1, superior pole. DNA for the CDR3: TGTGCCAGCAGTCCCTCCCCCCGCACGGGAGCCACCGGGGAGCTGTTTTTT. This sequence encodes CASSPSPRTGATGELFF.